The subject of this entry is one T cell receptor beta chain. The sample belongs to a study of blood T cell repertoires in COVID-19. On the study more broadly: Specimens from acute and convalescent COVID-19 originated in the United States, Italy and Spain. From T cells, B-cell-depleted T cells, or PBMCs came the material, which was cDNA or gDNA.

The V gene lost 1 base and the J gene lost 4 bases, with 16 bases spanning the gap. The V gene's germline CDR1 is SGHAT and CDR2 FQNNGV. This CDR3 is built from 16 residues. In the authors' methods: Amplification of reference gene primers provided the estimated nucleated cell counts. The repertoire was sequenced with immunoSEQ multiplex PCR; TCRdb's copy has only in-frame clones and lacks some. From that table come the V and J calls and clone size; the DNA was used to work out D and trimming. The repertoire holds 200,000 to 250,000 clones, about four fifths seen once, with roughly 1.3% in the top ten.

The genes are TRBV11-2 and TRBJ1-1; D remains unclear. Sample: PBMCs or T cells enriched from blood (not recorded which). The clonotype comes from a middle-aged woman with acute COVID-19. The CDR3 nucleotides read TGTGCCAGCAGCTTAGTCTTCGGGGTCAGCGGCACTGAAGCTTTCTTT. Its translation: CASSLVFGVSGTEAFF. The full variable domain, completed using reference TRBV11-2 and TRBJ1-1, is EAGVAQSPRYKIIEKRQSVAFWCNPISGHATLYWYQQILGQGPKLLIQFQNNGVVDDSQLPKDRFSAERLKGVDSTLKIQPAKLEDSAVYLCASSLVFGVSGTEAFFGQGTRLTVV.